This T cell receptor beta chain originates from a study of blood T cell repertoires in COVID-19. The protocol was immunoSEQ multiplex PCR, while the TCRdb copy is restricted to in-frame clones and leaves out a portion. There are 290,000 or so clones in the sample; approximately 82% occur only once, and roughly 5.3% lies in the top ten. This CDR3 region has 16 residues. Germline V gives CDR1 LNHDA, CDR2 SQIVND (reference sequence). Trimming took off 3 bases at V and 0 bases at J, with 12 bases between the two ends. This TCR came from a man aged 40-49 years who had been exposed to COVID-19. The sequenced sample consisted of PBMCs or T cells enriched from blood (not recorded which). V usage is TRBV19 and J usage is TRBJ1-5, with D perhaps matching TRBD1 (6 bases). The CDR3 loop reads CASSMRSRGSNQPQHF. CDR3 bases: TGTGCCAGTAGTATGAGGTCCAGGGGTAGCAATCAGCCCCAGCATTTT.